This TCR beta chain was obtained from a study of CD8 T cells in Susac syndrome. Germline CDR1 is DFQATT and CDR2 is SNEGSKA (reference sequence). CDR3 length: 13 amino acids. Trimming removed 1 base from V and 1 base from J, with 4 bases in between. The authors reverse transcribed about 0.45 to 1 ug RNA with random hexamers. From the immunoSEQ multiplex PCR reads, TCRdb called clonotypes with MiXCR, one entry per CDR3 protein. In the table there are some 180,000 distinct CDR3 sequences, 85% to 95% of which are singletons. The study sequenced TCR beta in blood CD8+ and CD4+ T cells. The J gene is TRBJ2-2, the V gene TRBV20-1; no definite D call. This clonotype was sampled from a human donor with Susac syndrome. The specimen was CD4+ T cells from PBMCs. CDR3: CSARAENTGELFF. CDR3 sequence (DNA): TGCAGTGCTAGAGCCGAGAACACCGGGGAGCTGTTTTTT.